What follows describes a single TCR beta chain. What it recognizes is unknown. The CDR3 contains 13 residues. Germline V CDR1 and CDR2: LNHDA, SQIVND (reference sequence). V lost 8 bases to trimming and J lost 3 bases, with 12 bases between them. This entry belongs to a study of cytomegalovirus exposure and HLA in healthy donors. Study results and caveats: Data from an earlier analysis indicated that most TCR beta V segments were productive either about 87% or about 30% of the time. CMV serostatus was the sole immune exposure data available. Indistinguishable V segments such as TRBV6-2 and TRBV6-3 were excluded. Presence/absence analyses treated sequencing depth as roughly uniform across donors.

The PCR made use of 60 Vbeta and 13 Jbeta primers. Profiled with immunoSEQ multiplex PCR; TCRdb holds only in-frame clones, not every one. Among about 150,000 clones listed, 60% to 85% were seen once. Sequencing input: PBMCs. The receptor's source is a man aged 50 or older in good health and CMV-seropositive. The V gene is TRBV19, the J gene TRBJ2-3; a weak D match, TRBD1 (6 bases). The CDR3 DNA reads TGTGCCAGTTCTCCAGGGGCTACAGATACGCAGTATTTT. Its protein is CASSPGATDTQYF. Supplemented by reference TRBV19 and TRBJ2-3, the full variable domain reads DGGITQSPKYLFRKEGQNVTLSCEQNLNHDAMYWYRQDPGQGLRLIYYSQIVNDFQKGDIAEGYSVSREKKESFPLTVTSAQKNPTAFYLCASSPGATDTQYFGPGTRLTVL.